Listed below are T cell receptor beta chains from one sample, sequenced in a study of early T cells in non-severe SARS-CoV-2 infection. MiXCR, applied by TCRdb to the 5' RACE reads, yields one record per CDR3 protein. This table has about 66,000 distinct CDR3 sequences, more than 15% appearing once. The material was whole blood, obtained at baseline. These TCRs come from an adult who was a healthcare worker with PCR-confirmed SARS-CoV-2 infection or an uninfected control (not recorded which). The CDR3 runs from the conserved cysteine through the conserved F or W. The D gene is left open where the match is weak. A clone size is listed for some rows: how often the clone was seen (once, few, many), or a class if it is expanded.

D gene,clone size,J gene,V gene,CDR3 protein,CDR3 DNA
-,many,TRBJ1-5,TRBV4-1,CASSQADDGNQPQHF,TGCGCCAGCAGCCAAGCCGATGATGGCAATCAGCCCCAGCATTTT
TRBD2,-,TRBJ2-3,TRBV20-1,CSARGLAGLDTQYF,TGCAGTGCTAGGGGGCTAGCGGGATTGGATACGCAGTATTTT
TRBD1,many,TRBJ2-2,TRBV7-8,CASSSRDSHTGELFF,TGTGCCAGCAGCTCCCGGGACAGCCACACCGGGGAGCTGTTTTTT
-,many,TRBJ2-5,TRBV11-3,CASSLGSGLQETQYF,TGTGCCAGCAGCTTAGGAAGCGGGCTTCAAGAGACCCAGTACTTC
-,-,TRBJ1-5,TRBV5-5,CASSFQVSNQPQHF,TGTGCCAGCAGCTTCCAGGTTAGCAATCAGCCCCAGCATTTT
-,few,TRBJ2-2,TRBV29-1,CSVTPGGTGTGELFF,TGCAGCGTCACCCCCGGGGGGACAGGCACCGGGGAGCTGTTTTTT
-,-,TRBJ2-5,TRBV6-2/TRBV6-3,CASSYPAAYQETQYF,TGTGCCAGCAGTTACCCGGCAGCGTACCAAGAGACCCAGTACTTC
-,many,TRBJ1-1,TRBV20-1,CSALTGYTEAFF,TGCAGTGCTCTTACAGGGTATACTGAAGCTTTCTTT
TRBD2,few,TRBJ2-3,TRBV7-6,CASSPSPRGSSTDTQYF,TGTGCCAGCAGCCCGAGCCCGCGGGGGAGCAGCACAGATACGCAGTATTTT
-,-,TRBJ1-5,TRBV7-2,CASSLDPNQPQHF,TGTGCCAGCAGCTTAGACCCCAATCAGCCCCAGCATTTT
-,-,TRBJ1-3,TRBV7-2,CASIKGSSENTIYF,TGTGCCAGCATTAAGGGCAGCTCTGAAAACACCATATATTTT
-,-,TRBJ1-5,TRBV12-3/TRBV12-4,CASSRRASSNQPQHF,TGTGCCAGCAGCAGGCGGGCCTCGAGCAATCAGCCCCAGCATTTT
-,few,TRBJ1-5,TRBV11-2,CASSLAGNQPQHF,TGTGCCAGCAGCTTAGCCGGGAATCAGCCCCAGCATTTT
TRBD1,many,TRBJ1-2,TRBV6-5,CASSYTGTGDYGYTF,TGTGCCAGCAGTTACACCGGGACAGGGGACTATGGCTACACCTTC
-,-,TRBJ2-1,TRBV2,CASSRTLYNEQFF,TGTGCCAGCAGCCGGACATTGTACAATGAGCAGTTCTTC
TRBD1,few,TRBJ2-3,TRBV20-1,CSASLGQTDTQYF,TGCAGTGCTAGTCTGGGACAGACAGATACGCAGTATTTT
-,-,TRBJ2-2,TRBV18,CASSPPRVTGELFF,TGTGCCAGCTCACCACCAAGGGTCACCGGGGAGCTGTTTTTT
TRBD1,few,TRBJ1-1,TRBV19,CASSRTGTAITEAFF,TGTGCCAGTAGTAGGACCGGGACAGCCATCACTGAAGCTTTCTTT
-,few,TRBJ1-5,TRBV7-9,CASSLDQSNQPQHF,TGTGCCAGCAGCTTAGATCAGAGCAATCAGCCCCAGCATTTT
-,-,TRBJ2-5,TRBV7-6,CASSLGPQVQETQYF,TGTGCCAGCAGCTTAGGCCCGCAGGTTCAAGAGACCCAGTACTTC
-,many,TRBJ2-1,TRBV28,CASSSNREDEQFF,TGTGCCAGCAGTTCGAACAGGGAGGATGAGCAGTTCTTC
-,-,TRBJ2-7,TRBV9,CASSVAPGNYEQYF,TGTGCCAGCAGCGTAGCCCCGGGGAACTACGAGCAGTACTTC
-,many,TRBJ2-1,TRBV28,CASQTKNEQFF,TGTGCCAGCCAGACAAAAAATGAGCAGTTCTTC
-,few,TRBJ1-5,TRBV19,CASSLPRRRGEPQHF,TGTGCCAGTAGTCTCCCCCGAAGACGGGGGGAGCCCCAGCATTTT
-,few,TRBJ2-2,TRBV2,CASRSRWQANTGELFF,TGTGCCAGCAGGAGTCGATGGCAGGCGAACACCGGGGAGCTGTTTTTT
-,-,TRBJ1-5,TRBV4-1,CASSQARGLAQHF,TGCGCCAGCAGCCAAGCAAGGGGTCTGGCCCAGCATTTT
-,many,TRBJ1-6,TRBV7-8,CASSFSPRISYNSPLHF,TGTGCCAGCAGCTTTAGTCCGCGAATCTCCTATAATTCACCCCTCCACTTT
-,few,TRBJ2-5,TRBV5-1,CASSAGAGLAETQYF,TGCGCCAGCAGCGCGGGTGCGGGCCTTGCGGAGACCCAGTACTTC
TRBD1,-,TRBJ1-5,TRBV28,CASSFGTGGEGNQPQHF,TGTGCCAGCAGTTTCGGGACAGGGGGCGAGGGCAATCAGCCCCAGCATTTT
TRBD1,-,TRBJ1-6,TRBV7-2,CASSLVPGQTGNSPLHF,TGTGCCAGCAGCCTAGTACCGGGACAGACAGGCAATTCACCCCTCCACTTT
TRBD2,few,TRBJ2-5,TRBV5-1,CASSISGGGETQYF,TGCGCCAGCTCTATTAGCGGGGGAGGAGAGACCCAGTACTTC
-,-,TRBJ2-4,TRBV19,CASSVLPGQGIQYF,TGTGCCAGTAGTGTTCTACCAGGGCAAGGCATTCAGTACTTC
TRBD1,-,TRBJ1-1,TRBV14,CASSQGDRANTEAFF,TGTGCCAGCAGCCAAGGGGACAGGGCAAACACTGAAGCTTTCTTT
TRBD1,few,TRBJ2-1,TRBV20-1,CSARWDRGSPYNEQFF,TGCAGTGCCCGATGGGACAGGGGCAGTCCCTACAATGAGCAGTTCTTC
TRBD2,few,TRBJ2-7,TRBV28,CASSLVTSGKGYEQYF,TGTGCCAGCAGTTTAGTTACTAGCGGGAAGGGGTACGAGCAGTACTTC
-,few,TRBJ2-1,TRBV7-2,CASSPGQGWGEQFF,TGTGCCAGCAGCCCCGGGCAGGGCTGGGGTGAGCAGTTCTTC
-,many,TRBJ2-7,TRBV2,CASSESGGTYEQYF,TGTGCCAGCAGTGAGTCTGGCGGGACCTACGAGCAGTACTTC
-,many,TRBJ1-5,TRBV20-1,CSARDRNSNQPQHF,TGCAGTGCTAGAGACAGAAATAGCAATCAGCCCCAGCATTTT
TRBD1,few,TRBJ1-1,TRBV11-2,CASSFGTGATEAFF,TGTGCCAGCAGCTTCGGGACAGGGGCCACTGAAGCTTTCTTT
TRBD2,-,TRBJ2-3,TRBV2,CASSEWLAGDTDTQYF,TGTGCCAGCAGTGAATGGCTAGCGGGGGACACAGATACGCAGTATTTT
-,-,TRBJ1-3,TRBV5-1,CASSLGSGTSGNTIYF,TGCGCCAGCAGCTTGGGATCGGGGACGTCTGGAAACACCATATATTTT
-,few,TRBJ1-5,TRBV18,CTSSPPGPNQPQHF,TGTACCAGCTCACCACCGGGGCCCAATCAGCCCCAGCATTTT